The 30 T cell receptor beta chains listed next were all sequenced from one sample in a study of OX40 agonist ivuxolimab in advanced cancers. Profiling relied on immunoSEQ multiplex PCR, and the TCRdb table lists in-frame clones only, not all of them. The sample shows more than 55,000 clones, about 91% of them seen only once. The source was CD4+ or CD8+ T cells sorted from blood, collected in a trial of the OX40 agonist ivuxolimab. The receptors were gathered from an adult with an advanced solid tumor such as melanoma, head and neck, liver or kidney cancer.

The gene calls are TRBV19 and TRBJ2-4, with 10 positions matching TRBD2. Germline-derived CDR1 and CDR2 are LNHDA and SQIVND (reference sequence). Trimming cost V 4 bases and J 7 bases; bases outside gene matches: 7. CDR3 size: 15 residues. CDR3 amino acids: CASSRASGSRNIQYF. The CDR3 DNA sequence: TGTGCCAGTAGTAGGGCTAGCGGGAGCCGCAACATTCAGTACTTC.

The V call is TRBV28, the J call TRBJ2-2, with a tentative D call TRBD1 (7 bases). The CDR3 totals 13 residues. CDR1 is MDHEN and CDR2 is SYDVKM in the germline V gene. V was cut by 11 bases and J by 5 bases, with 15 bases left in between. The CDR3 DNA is TGTGCCGGCGGGACCAGGGGGACCGGGGAGCTGTTTTTT. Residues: CAGGTRGTGELFF. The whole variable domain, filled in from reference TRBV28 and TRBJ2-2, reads DVKVTQSSRYLVKRTGEKVFLECVQDMDHENMFWYRQDPGLGLRLIYFSYDVKMKEKGDIPEGYSVSREKKERFSLILESASTNQTSMYLCAGGTRGTGELFFGEGSRLTVL.

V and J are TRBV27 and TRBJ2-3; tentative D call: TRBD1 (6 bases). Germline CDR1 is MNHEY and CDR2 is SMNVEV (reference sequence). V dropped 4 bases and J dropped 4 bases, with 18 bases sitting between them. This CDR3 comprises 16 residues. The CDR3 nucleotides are TGTGCCAGCAGTTCCCGTGCGTCTGGGGGCGCAGATACGCAGTATTTT. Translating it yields CASSSRASGGADTQYF.

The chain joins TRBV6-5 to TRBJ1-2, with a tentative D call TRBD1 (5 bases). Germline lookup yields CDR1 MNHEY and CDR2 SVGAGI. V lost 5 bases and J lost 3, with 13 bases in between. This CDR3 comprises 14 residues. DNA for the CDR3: TGTGCCAGCAGTCTGGGGGTCCCTTACTATGGCTACACCTTC. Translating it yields CASSLGVPYYGYTF.

The DNA for the CDR3 is TGTGCCAGCAAGCACAGAGGGTACTATGGCTACACCTTC. It encodes CASKHRGYYGYTF. This chain links TRBV28 with TRBJ1-2; no clear D gene. V shed 7 bases and J shed 3 bases, with 12 bases lying between them. The length of the CDR3 is 13 residues. The germline V gene has CDR1 MDHEN and CDR2 SYDVKM.

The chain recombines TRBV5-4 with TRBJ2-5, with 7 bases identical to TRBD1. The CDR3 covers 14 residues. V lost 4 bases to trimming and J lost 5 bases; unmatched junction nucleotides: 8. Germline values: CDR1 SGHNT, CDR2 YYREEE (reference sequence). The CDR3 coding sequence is TGTGCCAGCAGCCCGACAGGGTATGGGGAGACCCAGTACTTC. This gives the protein CASSPTGYGETQYF.

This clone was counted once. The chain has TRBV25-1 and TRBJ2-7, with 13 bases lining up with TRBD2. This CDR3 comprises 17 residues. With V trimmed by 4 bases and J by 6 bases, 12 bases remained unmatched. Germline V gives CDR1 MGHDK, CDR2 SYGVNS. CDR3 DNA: TGTGCCAGCAGTGGAGGACTAGCGGGAGAATCCTTCCCCGAGCAGTACTTC. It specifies CASSGGLAGESFPEQYF.

The CDR3 DNA sequence: TGCGCCAGCAGCTCGGGATCGGGAAACACCGGGGAGCTGTTTTTT. Protein: CASSSGSGNTGELFF. The V and J genes are TRBV5-1 and TRBJ2-2, with TRBD2 as a possible D gene (5 bases). In germline, CDR1 is SGHRS, CDR2 YFSETQ. Trimming stripped 3 bases from V and 2 bases from J, with 11 bases between. The CDR3 has 15 residues.

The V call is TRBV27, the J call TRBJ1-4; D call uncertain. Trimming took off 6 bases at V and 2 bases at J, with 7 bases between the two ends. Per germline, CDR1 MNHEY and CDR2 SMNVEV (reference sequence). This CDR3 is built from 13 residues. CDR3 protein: CASRGITNEKLFF. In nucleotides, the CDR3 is TGTGCCAGCAGGGGGATCACTAATGAAAAACTGTTTTTT.

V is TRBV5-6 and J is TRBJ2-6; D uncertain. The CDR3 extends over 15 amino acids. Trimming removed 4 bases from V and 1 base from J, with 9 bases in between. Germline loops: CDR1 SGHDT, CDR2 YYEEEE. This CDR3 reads CASSTWASGANVLTF. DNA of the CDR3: TGTGCCAGCAGCACCTGGGCGTCTGGGGCCAACGTCCTGACTTTC.

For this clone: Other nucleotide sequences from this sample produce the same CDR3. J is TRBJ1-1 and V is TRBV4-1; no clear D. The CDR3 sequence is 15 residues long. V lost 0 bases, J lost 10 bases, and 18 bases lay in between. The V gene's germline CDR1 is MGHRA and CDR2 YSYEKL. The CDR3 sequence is CASSQDGGRERVAFF. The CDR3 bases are TGCGCCAGCAGCCAAGATGGTGGGAGGGAACGAGTAGCTTTCTTT.

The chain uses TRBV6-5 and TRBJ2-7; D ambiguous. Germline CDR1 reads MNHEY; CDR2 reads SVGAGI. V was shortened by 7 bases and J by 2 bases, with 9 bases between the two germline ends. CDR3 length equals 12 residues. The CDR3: CASMGGAYEQYF. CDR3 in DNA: TGTGCCAGCATGGGCGGCGCCTACGAGCAGTACTTC.

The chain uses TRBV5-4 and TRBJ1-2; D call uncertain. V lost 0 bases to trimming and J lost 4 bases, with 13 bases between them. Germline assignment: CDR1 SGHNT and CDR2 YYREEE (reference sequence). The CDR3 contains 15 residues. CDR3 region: CASSLVFGLSYGYTF. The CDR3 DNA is TGTGCCAGCAGCTTGGTGTTTGGGTTAAGCTATGGCTACACCTTC.

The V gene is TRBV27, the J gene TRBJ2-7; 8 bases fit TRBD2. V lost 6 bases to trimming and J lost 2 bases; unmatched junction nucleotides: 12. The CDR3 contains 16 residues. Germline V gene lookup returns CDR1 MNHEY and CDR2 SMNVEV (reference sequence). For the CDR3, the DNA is TGTGCCAGCAGACCTCTTTATTACGGGGGGGCCTACGAGCAGTACTTC. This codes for CASRPLYYGGAYEQYF.

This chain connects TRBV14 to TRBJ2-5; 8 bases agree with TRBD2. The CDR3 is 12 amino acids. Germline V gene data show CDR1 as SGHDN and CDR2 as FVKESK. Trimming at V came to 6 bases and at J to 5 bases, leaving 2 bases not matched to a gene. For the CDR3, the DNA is TGTGCCAGCAGTCGGGGGGGGGAGACCCAGTACTTC. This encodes CASSRGGETQYF.

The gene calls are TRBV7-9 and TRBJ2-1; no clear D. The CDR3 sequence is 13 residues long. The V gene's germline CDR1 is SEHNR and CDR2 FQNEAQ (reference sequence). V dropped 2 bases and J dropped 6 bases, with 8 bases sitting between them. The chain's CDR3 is CASSLTMGNEQFF. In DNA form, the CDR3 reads TGTGCCAGCAGCTTAACGATGGGCAATGAGCAGTTCTTC. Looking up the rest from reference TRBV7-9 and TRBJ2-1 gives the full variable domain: DTGVSQNPRHKITKRGQNVTFRCDPISEHNRLYWYRQTLGQGPEFLTYFQNEAQLEKSRLLSDRFSAERPKGSFSTLEIQRTEQGDSAMYLCASSLTMGNEQFFGPGTRLTVL.

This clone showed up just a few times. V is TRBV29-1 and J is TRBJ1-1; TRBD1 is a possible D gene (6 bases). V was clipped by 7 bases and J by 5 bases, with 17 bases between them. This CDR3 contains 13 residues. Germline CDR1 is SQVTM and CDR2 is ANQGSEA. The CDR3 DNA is TGCAGCGCTCGCCCGATCAGGGGAACTGAAGCTTTCTTT. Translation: CSARPIRGTEAFF.

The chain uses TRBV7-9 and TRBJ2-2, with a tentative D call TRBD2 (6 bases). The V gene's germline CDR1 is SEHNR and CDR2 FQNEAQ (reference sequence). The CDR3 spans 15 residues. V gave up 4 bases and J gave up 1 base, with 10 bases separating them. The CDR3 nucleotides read TGTGCCAGCAGCTCCGGGACTCAGAACACCGGGGAGCTGTTTTTT. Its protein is CASSSGTQNTGELFF.

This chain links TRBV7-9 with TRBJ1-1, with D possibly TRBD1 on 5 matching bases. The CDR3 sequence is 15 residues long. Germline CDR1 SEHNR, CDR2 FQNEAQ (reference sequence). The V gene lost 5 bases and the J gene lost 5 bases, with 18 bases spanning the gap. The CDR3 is CASSVLEAGQTEAFF. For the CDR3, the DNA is TGTGCCAGCAGCGTTCTCGAGGCAGGGCAAACTGAAGCTTTCTTT.

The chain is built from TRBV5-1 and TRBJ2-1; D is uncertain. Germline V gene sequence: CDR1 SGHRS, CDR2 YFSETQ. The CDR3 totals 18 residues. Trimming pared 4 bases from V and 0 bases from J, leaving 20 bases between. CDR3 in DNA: TGCGCCAGCAGCGAACACGCCCGTGGTAGACTCTCCTACAATGAGCAGTTCTTC. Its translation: CASSEHARGRLSYNEQFF.

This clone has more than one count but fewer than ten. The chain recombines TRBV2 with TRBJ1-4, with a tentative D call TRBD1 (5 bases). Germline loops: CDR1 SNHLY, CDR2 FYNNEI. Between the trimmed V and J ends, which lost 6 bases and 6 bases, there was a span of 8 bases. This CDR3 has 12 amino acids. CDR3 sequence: CASRLGHEKLFF. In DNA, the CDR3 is TGTGCCAGCAGATTGGGGCATGAAAAACTGTTTTTT.

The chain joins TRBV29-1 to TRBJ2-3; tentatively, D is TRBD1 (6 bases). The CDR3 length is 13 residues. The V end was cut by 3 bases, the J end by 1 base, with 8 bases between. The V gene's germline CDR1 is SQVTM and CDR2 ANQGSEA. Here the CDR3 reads CSVDTGRTDTQYF. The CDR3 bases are TGCAGCGTTGATACAGGGCGCACAGATACGCAGTATTTT.

The CDR3 loop reads CASSLGGIDQPQHF. The CDR3 region has the DNA TGTGCCAGCAGCCTGGGGGGAATAGATCAGCCCCAGCATTTT. V usage is TRBV7-6 and J usage is TRBJ1-5, with D maybe TRBD1 (5 bases). The CDR3 extends over 14 amino acids. V lost 5 bases and J lost 5, with 13 bases in between. Per the germline V gene, CDR1 is SGHVS and CDR2 is FNYEAQ.

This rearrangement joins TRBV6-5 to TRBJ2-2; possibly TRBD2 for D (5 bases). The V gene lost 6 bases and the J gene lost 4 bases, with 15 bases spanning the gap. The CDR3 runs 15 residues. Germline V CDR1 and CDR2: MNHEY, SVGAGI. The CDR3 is CASSQLDFRTGELFF. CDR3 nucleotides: TGTGCCAGCAGCCAACTAGACTTCCGCACCGGGGAGCTGTTTTTT.

CDR3 amino acids: CASTLNIRTTANTGELFF. The DNA of the CDR3 is TGTGCCAGCACCCTCAATATTCGGACTACAGCGAACACCGGGGAGCTGTTTTTT. The chain joins TRBV9 to TRBJ2-2, with TRBD2 as a possible D gene (6 bases). Germline assignment: CDR1 SGDLS and CDR2 YYNGEE. There are 18 residues in the CDR3. V shed 6 bases and J shed 0 bases, with 21 bases lying between them.

The CDR3 here is CASSGEAGGQAFF. The CDR3 region has the DNA TGTGCCAGCAGTGGAGAGGCAGGGGGGCAAGCTTTCTTT. The rearrangement uses TRBV6-1 and TRBJ1-1, with TRBD1 identical over 7 bases. Trimming took 4 bases from V and 9 from J; bases not matched to a gene: 8. This CDR3 has 13 residues. Germline CDR1 is MNHNS and CDR2 is SASEGT.

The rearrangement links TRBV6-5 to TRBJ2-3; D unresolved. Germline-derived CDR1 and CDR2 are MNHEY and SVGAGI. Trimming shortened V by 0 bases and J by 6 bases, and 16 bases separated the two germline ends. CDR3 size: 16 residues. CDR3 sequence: CASSYSYASVGDTQYF. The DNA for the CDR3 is TGTGCCAGCAGTTACTCTTATGCGAGTGTTGGGGATACGCAGTATTTT.

The CDR3 nucleotides read TGTGCCAGCAGTTTACAGGGCCCCTACGAGCAGTACTTC. The encoded protein is CASSLQGPYEQYF. This rearrangement joins TRBV28 to TRBJ2-7; weak D call: TRBD1 (5 bases). Trimming pared 2 bases from V and 2 bases from J, leaving 7 bases between. The germline CDR1 and CDR2 sequences are MDHEN and SYDVKM. The CDR3 has 13 residues.

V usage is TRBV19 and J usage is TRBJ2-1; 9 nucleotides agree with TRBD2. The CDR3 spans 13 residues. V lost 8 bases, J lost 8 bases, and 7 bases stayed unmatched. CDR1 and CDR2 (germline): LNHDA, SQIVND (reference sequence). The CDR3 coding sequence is TGTGCCAGTCGGCCTAGCGGGATAGATGAGCAGTTCTTC. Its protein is CASRPSGIDEQFF.

The CDR3 nucleotides are TGTGCCAGCAGGAGCTCCTATAATTCACCCCTCCACTTT. This gives the protein CASRSSYNSPLHF. The chain uses TRBV6-4 and TRBJ1-6; D is unclear. The CDR3 covers 13 residues. Germline loops: CDR1 MRHNA, CDR2 SNTAGT. The germline V and J ends were trimmed by 6 bases and 0 bases, with 3 bases remaining between them.